Presented here are 27 T cell receptor beta chains from one specimen sequenced in a study of blood T cell repertoires in COVID-19. Sequencing used immunoSEQ multiplex PCR; TCRdb keeps in-frame clones, though not all of them. Among a few hundred thousand clones, 75% to 90% were seen once, and the ten largest hold approximately 9%. The source material was peripheral blood. The receptors come from a human donor in a cohort sampled during active COVID-19.

This clone has only one observation. The chain links TRBV28 to TRBJ1-4; 8 nucleotides match TRBD1. V was clipped by 5 bases and J by 6 bases; unmatched bases: 5. Germline V gene lookup returns CDR1 MDHEN and CDR2 SYDVKM. The CDR3 has 14 residues. As DNA, the CDR3 is TGTGCCAGCAGTATCGCAGGGGGCGATGAAAAACTGTTTTTT. Translation gives CASSIAGGDEKLFF.

The DNA of the CDR3 is TGTGCCAGCACTAGGACAGGACATAGCAATCAGCCCCAGCATTTT. Protein sequence: CASTRTGHSNQPQHF. V gene TRBV28 combines with J gene TRBJ1-5; 7 nucleotides line up with TRBD1. V shed 7 bases and J 0 bases; nucleotides not matched to a gene: 6. Germline-derived CDR1 and CDR2 are MDHEN and SYDVKM. This CDR3 has 15 amino acids.

This chain joins TRBV5-6 and TRBJ1-3; 7 nucleotides match TRBD1. Germline trimming cut 0 bases from V and 9 bases from J; bases unmatched to any gene: 6. This CDR3 comprises 14 residues. Germline V CDR1 and CDR2: SGHDT, YYEEEE. The CDR3 region has the DNA TGTGCCAGCAGCTTGGCAGGCAGGGGGGTCACCATATATTTT. Translating gives CASSLAGRGVTIYF.

The chain links TRBV5-8 to TRBJ1-5; no firm D call. This CDR3 has 14 amino acids. Trimming stripped 5 bases from V and 0 bases from J, with 9 bases between. Germline values: CDR1 SGHTS, CDR2 YDEGEE. For the CDR3, the DNA is TGTGCCAGCAGTTGGCAAGATAGCAATCAGCCCCAGCATTTT. This gives the protein CASSWQDSNQPQHF.

The chain employs TRBV2 and TRBJ2-7; D is undetermined. The ends were cut back, 0 bases at V and 5 bases at J, with 8 bases in the middle. CDR1 and CDR2 (germline): SNHLY, FYNNEI. This CDR3 has 13 residues. The DNA for the CDR3 is TGTGCCAGCAGTGAAGCCGACTGGAACGAGCAGTACTTC. Protein sequence: CASSEADWNEQYF. The whole variable domain, remainder taken from reference TRBV2 and TRBJ2-7, is EPEVTQTPSHQVTQMGQEVILRCVPISNHLYFYWYRQILGQKVEFLVSFYNNEISEKSEIFDDQFSVERPDGSNFTLKIRSTKLEDSAMYFCASSEADWNEQYFGPGTRLTVT.

The CDR3 nucleotides read TGTGCCAGCAGCACATTGGGGGCTTACAATGAGCAGTTCTTC. Translated, it gives CASSTLGAYNEQFF. J is TRBJ2-1 and V is TRBV5-6; D is possibly TRBD1 (6 bases). CDR3 size: 14 residues. Germline CDR1 and CDR2: SGHDT and YYEEEE. V was trimmed by 4 bases and J by 4 bases, leaving 12 bases between them. Full variable domain (outside the CDR3, taken from reference TRBV5-6 and TRBJ2-1): DAGVTQSPTHLIKTRGQQVTLRCSPKSGHDTVSWYQQALGQGPQFIFQYYEEEERQRGNFPDRFSGHQFPNYSSELNVNALLLGDSALYLCASSTLGAYNEQFFGPGTRLTVL.

The chain combines TRBV5-1 with TRBJ2-2; perhaps TRBD1 as D (5 bases). V lost 0 bases and J lost 4, with 10 bases in between. The CDR3 is 15 amino acids. Looked up from germline, CDR1 is SGHRS and CDR2 is YFSETQ. CDR3 protein: CASSLAIGATGELFF. Written as DNA, the CDR3 is TGCGCCAGCAGCTTGGCCATAGGGGCCACCGGGGAGCTGTTTTTT. The whole variable domain, filled in from reference TRBV5-1 and TRBJ2-2, reads KAGVTQTPRYLIKTRGQQVTLSCSPISGHRSVSWYQQTPGQGLQFLFEYFSETQRNKGNFPGRFSGRQFSNSRSEMNVSTLELGDSALYLCASSLAIGATGELFFGEGSRLTVL.

V usage is TRBV15 and J usage is TRBJ2-1; perhaps TRBD1 as D (6 bases). The germline V and J ends were trimmed by 7 bases and 0 bases, with 10 bases remaining between them. Germline-derived CDR1 and CDR2 are LNHNV and YYDKDF (reference sequence). This CDR3 contains 14 residues. The CDR3 spells CATTLGASYNEQFF. The DNA for the CDR3 is TGTGCCACCACCCTGGGGGCCTCCTACAATGAGCAGTTCTTC. The full variable domain, with the rest looked up from reference TRBV15 and TRBJ2-1, is DAMVIQNPRYQVTQFGKPVTLSCSQTLNHNVMYWYQQKSSQAPKLLFHYYDKDFNNEADTPDNFQSRRPNTSFCFLDIRSPGLGDTAMYLCATTLGASYNEQFFGPGTRLTVL.

The chain carries TRBV7-9 and TRBJ2-7, with TRBD1 identical over 12 bases. Germline V gene lookup returns CDR1 SEHNR and CDR2 FQNEAQ (reference sequence). J lost 4 bases, V lost 5 bases, and 6 bases had no gene match. CDR3 length: 15 residues. The CDR3 protein is CASSETGQGAYEQYF. CDR3 sequence (DNA): TGTGCCAGCAGCGAAACGGGACAGGGGGCTTACGAGCAGTACTTC.

CDR3 DNA: TGTGCCAGCTCACCCGACTGGAGCGGTGAGCAGTTCTTC. This translates into CASSPDWSGEQFF. The chain uses TRBV18 and TRBJ2-1; D may be TRBD2 (5 bases). Trimming took off 3 bases at V and 9 bases at J, with 12 bases between the two ends. Per the germline V gene, CDR1 is KGHSH and CDR2 is LQKENI. The CDR3 covers 13 residues.

This clone came up many times. The chain has TRBV20-1 and TRBJ2-1; D is uncertain. The V and J ends lost 3 bases and 3 bases respectively, with 6 bases between them. Germline-derived CDR1 and CDR2 are DFQATT and SNEGSKA (reference sequence). The CDR3 consists of 12 residues. CDR3: CSASDFYNEQFF. CDR3 bases: TGCAGTGCTAGTGACTTCTACAATGAGCAGTTCTTC.

The chain employs TRBV5-6 and TRBJ2-1; D is undetermined. V was pared by 0 bases and J by 9 bases, with 4 bases between. This CDR3 spans 11 amino acids. From germline, CDR1 is SGHDT and CDR2 YYEEEE. The CDR3 DNA sequence: TGTGCCAGCAGCTTGGGCGGTGAGCAGTTCTTC. This gives the protein CASSLGGEQFF.

In this sample, this clone turned up many times. V gene TRBV11-1 combines with J gene TRBJ2-1; no clear D. The CDR3 has 16 residues. CDR1 SGHAT and CDR2 FQDESV come from the germline V gene (reference sequence). V lost 0 bases to trimming and J lost 6 bases, with 15 bases between them. The DNA of the CDR3 is TGTGCCAGCAGCTTAGCGTGGGCACCCCAGGTCAATGAGCAGTTCTTC. Amino acids: CASSLAWAPQVNEQFF.

CDR3 nucleotide sequence: TGCGCCAGCAGCGCGGGTGAACTGAACACTGAAGCTTTCTTT. Translation: CASSAGELNTEAFF. The V gene is TRBV5-1, the J gene TRBJ1-1; D is unclear. V was trimmed by 4 bases and J by 0 bases, leaving 10 bases between them. Germline lookup yields CDR1 SGHRS and CDR2 YFSETQ. The CDR3 extends over 14 amino acids. The full variable domain, with the rest looked up from reference TRBV5-1 and TRBJ1-1, is KAGVTQTPRYLIKTRGQQVTLSCSPISGHRSVSWYQQTPGQGLQFLFEYFSETQRNKGNFPGRFSGRQFSNSRSEMNVSTLELGDSALYLCASSAGELNTEAFFGQGTRLTVV.

CDR3 nucleotide sequence: TGTGCCAGCAGCTCCGCGGGTCCGGGGGAGACCCAGTACTTC. This sequence encodes CASSSAGPGETQYF. V is TRBV5-4 and J is TRBJ2-5; the D gene is possibly TRBD2 (5 bases). Germline V gene lookup returns CDR1 SGHNT and CDR2 YYREEE (reference sequence). V was cut by 3 bases and J by 5 bases, with 14 bases left in between. The CDR3 loop spans 14 amino acids.

The table lists this clone with a count of one. The V and J genes are TRBV7-9 and TRBJ2-7; tentative D call: TRBD1 (5 bases). The CDR3 totals 14 residues. The V end lost 5 bases, the J end lost 0 bases, and 11 bases lay between the germline ends. Germline CDR1 and CDR2: SEHNR and FQNEAQ (reference sequence). In DNA, the CDR3 is TGTGCCAGCAGCCCATGGGGCGTCTCCTACGAGCAGTACTTC. Amino acid sequence: CASSPWGVSYEQYF.

This clone was recorded once. The chain recombines TRBV13 with TRBJ2-3; the match to TRBD2 covers 10 bases. V lost 0 bases to trimming and J lost 4 bases; unmatched junction nucleotides: 7. The germline CDR1 and CDR2 sequences are PRHDT and FYEKMQ (reference sequence). CDR3 length equals 17 residues. CDR3 sequence reads: CASSLGPLAGAPDTQYF. In DNA form, the CDR3 reads TGTGCCAGCAGCTTAGGGCCGCTAGCGGGAGCCCCAGATACGCAGTATTTT.

The rearrangement uses TRBV5-6 and TRBJ2-7; tentatively, D is TRBD2 (6 bases). Germline V gene sequence: CDR1 SGHDT, CDR2 YYEEEE. The CDR3 runs 15 residues. Trimming shortened V by 4 bases and J by 6 bases, and 20 bases separated the two germline ends. CDR3 loop: CASSPHRGVSLEQYF. Here the CDR3 DNA reads TGTGCCAGCAGCCCCCACCGCGGGGTGTCCCTCGAGCAGTACTTC.

The chain combines TRBV7-9 with TRBJ1-2; 8 positions agree with TRBD1. Germline trimming cut 5 bases from V and 5 bases from J; bases unmatched to any gene: 13. The CDR3 extends over 16 amino acids. Germline loops: CDR1 SEHNR, CDR2 FQNEAQ (reference sequence). The CDR3 here is CASSRLIGQGWYGYTF. Here the CDR3 DNA reads TGTGCCAGCAGCCGCCTAATCGGACAGGGATGGTATGGCTACACCTTC. The whole variable domain, filled in from reference TRBV7-9 and TRBJ1-2, reads DTGVSQNPRHKITKRGQNVTFRCDPISEHNRLYWYRQTLGQGPEFLTYFQNEAQLEKSRLLSDRFSAERPKGSFSTLEIQRTEQGDSAMYLCASSRLIGQGWYGYTFGSGTRLTVV.

The V and J genes are TRBV5-6 and TRBJ2-5; 14 positions agree with TRBD2. The CDR3 has 18 residues. Germline-derived CDR1 and CDR2 are SGHDT and YYEEEE. Germline trimming cut 4 bases from V and 5 bases from J; bases unmatched to any gene: 13. This CDR3 is CASSHGGTSGRSEETQYF. CDR3 bases: TGTGCCAGCAGCCACGGGGGGACTAGCGGGAGATCGGAGGAGACCCAGTACTTC.

The chain joins TRBV23-1 to TRBJ1-5, with 7 bases fitting TRBD1. TRBV23-1 is placed among ORFs of uncertain function. J was trimmed by 9 bases and V by 3 bases; bases with no gene match: 8. The CDR3 covers 14 residues. CDR3 DNA: TGCGCCAGCAGTCATACCCCGACAGGGAGGCCCCAGCATTTT. Translated: CASSHTPTGRPQHF.

The CDR3 sequence: CASSSPGLAGGPETQYF. CDR3 bases: TGTGCCAGCAGCTCACCGGGACTAGCGGGGGGGCCGGAGACCCAGTACTTC. The rearrangement joins TRBV7-2 to TRBJ2-5; TRBD2 agrees at 16 bases. The CDR3 sequence is 17 residues long. The V segment lost 4 bases and the J segment 5 bases; nucleotides outside the gene matches: 7. Germline V gives CDR1 SGHTA, CDR2 FQGNSA.

The gene calls are TRBV6-6 and TRBJ2-5; TRBD2 agrees at 9 bases. This CDR3 is 15 amino acids long. Germline V lookup: CDR1 MNHNY, CDR2 SVGAGI (reference sequence). J was trimmed by 5 bases and V by 2 bases; bases with no gene match: 6. CDR3 sequence: CASSYGAGGGETQYF. In nucleotides, the CDR3 is TGTGCCAGCAGTTACGGAGCGGGGGGCGGGGAGACCCAGTACTTC.

This clone showed up just once. The CDR3 DNA reads TGCGCCAGCAGCTTGGTGTACGGGAGCACTGAAGCTTTCTTT. This sequence encodes CASSLVYGSTEAFF. The chain has TRBV5-1 and TRBJ1-1; no clear D gene. The CDR3 totals 14 residues. Germline values: CDR1 SGHRS, CDR2 YFSETQ. V lost 0 bases and J 4 bases, leaving 10 bases between the germline ends.

The chain has TRBV3-1 (or the pseudogene TRBV3-2) and TRBJ1-3; 7 bases line up with TRBD1. Losses at the gene ends were 1 base for V and 3 bases for J; bases not matched to a gene: 3. Germline V gene data show CDR1 as LGHDT and CDR2 as YNNKEL (reference sequence). This CDR3 comprises 15 residues. CDR3 bases: TGTGCCAGCAGCCAAGTCAGGGGGTATGGAAACACCATATATTTT. Translated, it gives CASSQVRGYGNTIYF.

The chain combines TRBV4-3 with TRBJ2-1, with D maybe TRBD2 (5 bases). The CDR3 has 16 amino acids. Trimming took off 0 bases at V and 5 bases at J, with 14 bases between the two ends. Germline V gene data show CDR1 as LGHNA and CDR2 as YSLEER. The CDR3: CASSQDGAGSHNEQFF. In DNA form, the CDR3 reads TGCGCCAGCAGCCAAGATGGCGCGGGCAGCCACAATGAGCAGTTCTTC.

The chain couples TRBV4-1 to TRBJ2-7; D unclear. The CDR3 runs to 18 residues. V was cut by 0 bases and J by 2 bases, with 20 bases left in between. Per germline, CDR1 MGHRA and CDR2 YSYEKL. The CDR3 DNA follows: TGCGCCAGCAGCCAAGATCAGGTCGTAGGCCGACGACCCTACGAGCAGTACTTC. Residues: CASSQDQVVGRRPYEQYF.